This T cell receptor (beta chain) stems from a study of T-cell reconstitution after alpha-beta-depleted transplantation in children. The TCRbeta library incorporated unique molecular identifiers. Each CDR3 protein is one row after TCRdb ran MiXCR on the PCR reads. The sample lists around 700,000 distinct CDR3 sequences; around 12% were seen once. This clonotype turned up a few times. The antigen remains undetermined. The CDR3 sequence is 13 residues long. Looked up from germline, CDR1 is ENHRY and CDR2 is SYGVKD. Trimming stripped 8 bases from V and 1 base from J, with 11 bases between. Whole-study results and caveats: T-cell numbers and diversity one year post-transplant derived largely from freshly generated T cells. Reportedly, roughly two months post-transplant, alpha-beta T cells arose from several hundred expanded graft clones. High day-60 TCRbeta diversity in some patients came from surviving recipient T cells and thymic progenitors.

The TCR sequence derives from a girl between 2 and 10 years old with congenital amegakaryocytic thrombocytopenia, due to receive a stem cell transplant. The starting material was PBMCs, obtained before TCRalphabeta/CD19-depleted stem cell transplant. The V gene is TRBV10-3, the J gene TRBJ2-5; the D gene is possibly TRBD2 (5 bases). The CDR3 is CAIGQRIQETQYF. The CDR3 nucleotides are TGTGCCATCGGTCAGCGGATCCAAGAGACCCAGTACTTC.